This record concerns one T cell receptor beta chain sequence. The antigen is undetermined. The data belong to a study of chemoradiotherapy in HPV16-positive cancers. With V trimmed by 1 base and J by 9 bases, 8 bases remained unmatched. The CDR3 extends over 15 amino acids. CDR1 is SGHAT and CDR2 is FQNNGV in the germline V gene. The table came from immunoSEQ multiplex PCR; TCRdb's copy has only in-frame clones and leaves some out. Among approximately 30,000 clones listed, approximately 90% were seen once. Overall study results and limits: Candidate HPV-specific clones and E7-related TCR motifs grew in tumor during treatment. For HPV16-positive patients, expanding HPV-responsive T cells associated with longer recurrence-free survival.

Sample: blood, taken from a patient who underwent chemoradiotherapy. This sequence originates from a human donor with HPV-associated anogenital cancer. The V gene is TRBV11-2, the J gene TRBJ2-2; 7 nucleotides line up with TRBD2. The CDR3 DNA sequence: TGTGCCAGCAGCTTAGGTGGGGGGGTAAAGCGGGAGCTGTTTTTT. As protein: CASSLGGGVKRELFF.